This T cell receptor beta chain was sequenced for a study of blood T cell repertoires in COVID-19. As for the study in general: Sites in the United States, Italy and Spain provided acute and convalescent COVID-19 samples. PBMCs, B-cell-depleted T cells, or T cells were the source of the cDNA or gDNA that made up the material.

In the original analysis: Using reference gene primer amplification, nucleated cell counts were estimated. Clones were read by immunoSEQ multiplex PCR, and TCRdb kept only the in-frame ones, dropping some. V and J calls and clone size are given by that table; D and trimming were obtained from the DNA. In the table there are roughly 67,000 clones, roughly 85% of which are singletons. Germline loops: CDR1 MGHRA, CDR2 YSYEKL. V lost 0 bases to trimming and J lost 3 bases, with 11 bases between them. This CDR3 contains 15 residues. The rearrangement joins TRBV4-1 to TRBJ1-2; D is ambiguous. Specimen: peripheral blood. This sequence was found in a middle-aged man with acute or convalescent COVID-19. The CDR3 DNA reads as TGCGCCAGCAGCCAAGATAGGCGGGTTGACTATGGCTACACCTTC. This sequence encodes CASSQDRRVDYGYTF.